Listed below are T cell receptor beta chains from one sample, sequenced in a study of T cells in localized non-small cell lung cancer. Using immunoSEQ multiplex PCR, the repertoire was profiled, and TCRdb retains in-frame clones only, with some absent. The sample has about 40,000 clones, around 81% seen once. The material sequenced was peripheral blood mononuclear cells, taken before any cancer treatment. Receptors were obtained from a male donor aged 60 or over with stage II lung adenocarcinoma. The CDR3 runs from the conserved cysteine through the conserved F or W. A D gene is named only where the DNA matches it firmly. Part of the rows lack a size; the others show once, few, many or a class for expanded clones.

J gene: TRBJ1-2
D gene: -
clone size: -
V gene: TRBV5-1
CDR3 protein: CAGSLGSSDPARNYGYTF
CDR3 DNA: TGCGCCGGCAGCTTGGGTTCGAGTGACCCCGCGCGAAACTATGGCTACACCTTC

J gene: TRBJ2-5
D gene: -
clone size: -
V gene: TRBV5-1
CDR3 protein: CASQTASGETQYF
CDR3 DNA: TGCGCCAGCCAGACTGCTTCGGGAGAGACCCAGTACTTC

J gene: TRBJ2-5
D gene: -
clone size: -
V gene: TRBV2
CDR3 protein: CASSPRETQYF
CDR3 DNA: TGTGCCAGCAGTCCCCGAGAGACCCAGTACTTC

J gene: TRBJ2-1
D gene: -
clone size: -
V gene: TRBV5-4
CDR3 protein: CASSLGAGGYNEQFF
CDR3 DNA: TGTGCCAGCAGCTTAGGAGCGGGCGGTTACAATGAGCAGTTCTTC

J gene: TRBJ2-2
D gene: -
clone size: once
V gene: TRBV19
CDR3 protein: CAARSGGAPNTGELFF
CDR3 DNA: TGTGCCGCCCGGAGTGGGGGAGCCCCGAACACCGGGGAGCTGTTTTTT

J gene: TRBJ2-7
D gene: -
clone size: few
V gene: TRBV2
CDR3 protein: CASSGAGNYEQYF
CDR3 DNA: TGTGCCAGCAGTGGGGCAGGAAACTACGAGCAGTACTTC

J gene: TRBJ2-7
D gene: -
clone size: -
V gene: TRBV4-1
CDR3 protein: CASSQANLVAFDEQYF
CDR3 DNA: TGCGCCAGCAGCCAAGCTAACCTAGTAGCCTTCGACGAGCAGTACTTC

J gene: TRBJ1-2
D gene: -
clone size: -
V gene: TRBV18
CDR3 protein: CASSPLDGNYGYTF
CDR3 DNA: TGTGCCAGCTCGCCTCTCGACGGCAACTATGGCTACACCTTC

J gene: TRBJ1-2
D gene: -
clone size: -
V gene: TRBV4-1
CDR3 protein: CASSQSGAGGYTF
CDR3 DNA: TGCGCCAGCAGCCAATCCGGGGCTGGTGGCTACACCTTC

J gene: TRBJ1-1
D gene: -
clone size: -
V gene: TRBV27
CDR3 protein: CASSFKRGGNTEAFF
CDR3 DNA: TGTGCCAGCAGTTTTAAGAGGGGGGGAAACACTGAAGCTTTCTTT

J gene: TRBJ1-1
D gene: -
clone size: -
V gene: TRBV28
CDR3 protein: CASKSPGRTEAFF
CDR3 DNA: TGTGCCAGCAAATCCCCCGGCAGGACTGAAGCTTTCTTT

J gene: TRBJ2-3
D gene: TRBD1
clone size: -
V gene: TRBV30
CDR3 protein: CAWSEVQGDTQYF
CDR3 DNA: TGTGCCTGGAGTGAAGTACAGGGGGATACGCAGTATTTT

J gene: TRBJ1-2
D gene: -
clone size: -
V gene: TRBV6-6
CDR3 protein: CASSWTDNYGYTF
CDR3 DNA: TGTGCCAGCAGTTGGACAGATAACTATGGCTACACCTTC

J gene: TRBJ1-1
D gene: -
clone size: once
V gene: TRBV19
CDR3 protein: CASSISLGFTEAFF
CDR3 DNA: TGTGCCAGTAGTATATCCCTGGGGTTCACTGAAGCTTTCTTT